One and the same sample provided the 17 T cell receptor beta chains below, sequenced in a study of cytomegalovirus exposure and HLA in healthy donors. Data came from immunoSEQ multiplex PCR; TCRdb stores just in-frame clones and leaves some out. The sample carries a few hundred thousand clones, 90% recorded once. The specimen was PBMCs. These receptors all come from a woman in her 30s in good health and CMV-seronegative.

The J gene is TRBJ2-7, the V gene TRBV5-5; D unresolved. CDR3 length equals 11 residues. Trimming pared 4 bases from V and 3 bases from J, leaving 5 bases between. The germline V gene has CDR1 SGHKS and CDR2 YYEKEE (reference sequence). The CDR3 here is CASSGVYEQYF. CDR3 DNA sequence: TGTGCCAGCAGCGGAGTCTACGAGCAGTACTTC.

V is TRBV5-1 and J is TRBJ1-2; TRBD1 aligns across 9 bases. The CDR3 totals 14 residues. V trimming: 0 bases; J trimming: 13 bases; junction bases outside the gene matches: 10. Germline-derived CDR1 and CDR2 are SGHRS and YFSETQ. The CDR3 sequence is CASSLALGQGDITF. In DNA form, the CDR3 reads TGCGCCAGCAGCTTGGCCCTGGGACAGGGAGATATCACCTTC.

The rearrangement uses TRBV9 and TRBJ1-2; the D is unclear. This CDR3 region has 13 residues. The germline CDR1 and CDR2 sequences are SGDLS and YYNGEE. The germline V and J ends were trimmed by 6 bases and 4 bases, with 13 bases remaining between them. The CDR3 sequence: CASNGGKGYGYTF. The CDR3 bases are TGTGCCAGCAACGGAGGTAAAGGCTATGGCTACACCTTC.

The V and J genes are TRBV27 and TRBJ1-1; TRBD1 agrees at 9 bases. The V gene end was trimmed by 5 bases and the J gene end by 3 bases; junction bases not matched to a gene: 7. The germline V gene has CDR1 MNHEY and CDR2 SMNVEV (reference sequence). The CDR3 sequence is 15 residues long. The CDR3 nucleotides read TGTGCCAGCAGTAACAACAGGGGGCTGTACACTGAAGCTTTCTTT. Its translation: CASSNNRGLYTEAFF.

The J gene is TRBJ1-5, the V gene TRBV2, with 8 bases identical to TRBD1. V trimming: 6 bases; J trimming: 6 bases; junction bases outside the gene matches: 4. CDR1 is SNHLY and CDR2 is FYNNEI in the germline V gene. The CDR3 sequence is 13 residues long. The CDR3 is CASRRDRLQPQHF. Here the CDR3 DNA reads TGTGCCAGCAGACGGGACAGGCTTCAGCCCCAGCATTTT.

The rearrangement uses TRBV21-1 and TRBJ2-3. TRBV21-1 is a pseudogene. The CDR3 runs to 12 residues. The CDR3 loop reads CASSKAWDTQYF. The CDR3 DNA follows: TGTGCCAGCAGCAAAGCATGGGATACGCAGTATTTT.

The V and J genes are TRBV5-1 and TRBJ2-4; D gene uncertain. This CDR3 has 15 amino acids. V dropped 0 bases and J dropped 8 bases, with 15 bases sitting between them. CDR1 and CDR2 (germline): SGHRS, YFSETQ. The CDR3 loop is CASSLDAASWDIQYF. CDR3 bases: TGCGCCAGCAGCTTGGATGCAGCCTCATGGGACATTCAGTACTTC.

The rearrangement uses TRBV9 and TRBJ2-3; tentative D call: TRBD1 (7 bases). V shed 0 bases and J shed 0 bases, with 11 bases lying between them. Germline CDR1 reads SGDLS; CDR2 reads YYNGEE. This CDR3 spans 16 amino acids. The chain's CDR3 is CASSVEGGQSTDTQYF. The CDR3 nucleotides are TGTGCCAGCAGCGTAGAGGGGGGACAGAGCACAGATACGCAGTATTTT. Full variable domain (outside the CDR3, taken from reference TRBV9 and TRBJ2-3): DSGVTQTPKHLITATGQRVTLRCSPRSGDLSVYWYQQSLDQGLQFLIQYYNGEERAKGNILERFSAQQFPDLHSELNLSSLELGDSALYFCASSVEGGQSTDTQYFGPGTRLTVL.

The rearrangement uses TRBV7-9 and TRBJ2-7, with D possibly TRBD2 on 6 matching bases. Trimming pared 1 base from V and 3 bases from J, leaving 13 bases between. The CDR3 sequence is 15 residues long. The germline gives CDR1 SEHNR, CDR2 FQNEAQ (reference sequence). CDR3 nucleotide sequence: TGTGCCAGCAGCTTAGGACGGGGGATAGGCTACGAGCAGTACTTC. Translated, it gives CASSLGRGIGYEQYF. Filled out from reference TRBV7-9 and TRBJ2-7, the complete variable domain reads DTGVSQNPRHKITKRGQNVTFRCDPISEHNRLYWYRQTLGQGPEFLTYFQNEAQLEKSRLLSDRFSAERPKGSFSTLEIQRTEQGDSAMYLCASSLGRGIGYEQYFGPGTRLTVT.

CDR3 DNA sequence: TGTGCCAGCAGCTTAGGACACCAGCGGGAGTCCTACGAGCAGTACTTC. Amino acids: CASSLGHQRESYEQYF. The rearrangement uses TRBV7-8 and TRBJ2-7, with TRBD2 identical over 8 bases. The germline gives CDR1 SGHVS, CDR2 FQNEAQ. Trimming took 1 base from V and 1 from J; bases not matched to a gene: 6. This CDR3 is built from 16 residues.

This clone was picked up one time. The chain is built from TRBV18 and TRBJ2-7; D tentatively fits TRBD1 or TRBD2 (6 bases each). There are 14 residues in the CDR3. Germline V CDR1 and CDR2: KGHSH, LQKENI. Trimming stripped 1 base from V and 2 bases from J, with 9 bases between. DNA of the CDR3: TGTGCCAGCTCACCACAGGGGGAGGCCTACGAGCAGTACTTC. It yields the protein CASSPQGEAYEQYF.

This chain links TRBV5-1 with TRBJ2-5, with D possibly TRBD1 on 5 matching bases. Trimming pared 1 base from V and 5 bases from J, leaving 12 bases between. Germline CDR1 reads SGHRS; CDR2 reads YFSETQ. This CDR3 contains 14 residues. In nucleotides, the CDR3 is TGCGCCAGCAGCTTGTTAGGGGCTGAGGAGACCCAGTACTTC. Encoded protein: CASSLLGAEETQYF. The full variable domain, with the rest looked up from reference TRBV5-1 and TRBJ2-5, is KAGVTQTPRYLIKTRGQQVTLSCSPISGHRSVSWYQQTPGQGLQFLFEYFSETQRNKGNFPGRFSGRQFSNSRSEMNVSTLELGDSALYLCASSLLGAEETQYFGPGTRLLVL.

The V call is TRBV28, the J call TRBJ2-5; 9 positions match TRBD2. J gave up 4 bases and V 2 bases, and 8 bases lay outside the gene matches. The length of the CDR3 is 16 residues. Germline V gives CDR1 MDHEN, CDR2 SYDVKM. CDR3 in DNA: TGTGCCAGCAGTTTACGCGGCGGGAGGGCCGTAGAGACCCAGTACTTC. It encodes CASSLRGGRAVETQYF.

The CDR3: CASHLDTGELFF. CDR3 sequence (DNA): TGTGCCAGCCATTTGGACACCGGGGAGCTGTTTTTT. The chain has TRBV2 and TRBJ2-2; D gene unclear. Germline CDR1 reads SNHLY; CDR2 reads FYNNEI. The V gene lost 8 bases and the J gene lost 3 bases, with 7 bases spanning the gap. The CDR3 spans 12 residues.

This chain uses TRBV7-6 with TRBJ2-1; TRBD2 matches 9 bases. Trimming at V came to 4 bases and at J to 3 bases, leaving 4 bases not matched to a gene. From germline, CDR1 is SGHVS and CDR2 FNYEAQ. The CDR3 totals 15 residues. The CDR3 is CASSSSGRSYNEQFF. In DNA, the CDR3 is TGTGCCAGCAGCTCAAGCGGGAGGAGCTACAATGAGCAGTTCTTC.

This clone was picked up a small number of times. The chain carries TRBV28 and TRBJ2-4; D is undetermined. Germline CDR1 and CDR2: MDHEN and SYDVKM. The CDR3 has 13 residues. V lost 6 bases and J lost 4, with 10 bases in between. CDR3 sequence: CASRSGEKNIQYF. The CDR3 DNA follows: TGTGCCAGCAGATCGGGCGAGAAAAACATTCAGTACTTC.

On this clone itself: Compared with germline, one end of the junction differs, possibly owing to a read error. The chain is built from TRBV4-3 and TRBJ2-1; 7 bases agree with TRBD1. The germline V gene encodes CDR1 LGHNA and CDR2 YSLEER. The length of the CDR3 is 15 residues. CDR3 region: CASSLGTDPYNEQFF. The CDR3 bases are TGCGCCAGCAGCCTGGGGACAGACCCCTATAATGAGCAGTTCTTC.